Listed below are T cell receptor beta chains from one sample, sequenced in a study of T cell repertoires in cytomegalovirus infection. No cognate antigen is known for these TCRs. Using its own MiXCR run on the reads, TCRdb lists one record per CDR3 protein. The sample holds hundreds of thousands of distinct CDR3 sequences, 33% seen once. This sample comprised cultured PBMCs, obtained from culture after CMV antigen stimulation. The receptors derive from a human donor in good health (CMV status not recorded). Some clones in this sample may be carry-over from other donors' samples. CDR3s leave out the opening cysteine and the closing phenylalanine or tryptophan.

TRBV7-4	TRBJ2-7	12	ASSLIFRQPPLN
TRBV7-9	TRBJ2-3	10	ASSLGQGAMY
TRBV27	TRBJ2-5	11	ASRTGVEETQY
TRBV7-9	TRBJ1-1	13	ASSLMTGWPTEAF
TRBV19	TRBJ1-1	11	ASSWLGNTEAF
TRBV7-2	TRBJ2-7	13	ASSFTGTGGYEQY
TRBV5-1	TRBJ2-3	12	ASSLGVSPDTQY
TRBV28	TRBJ2-3	11	ASKAPSTDTQY
TRBV6-6	TRBJ1-6	11	ASSQGTSSPLH
TRBV28	TRBJ2-3	10	ASGTSGGPQY
TRBV5-1	TRBJ1-1	13	ASSLDPGGNTEAF
TRBV7-6	TRBJ1-2	12	ASSLTGRPYGYT
TRBV19	TRBJ2-3	12	ASHSGQGTDTQY
TRBV7-9	TRBJ2-3	15	ASSSRTQGVSTDTQY
TRBV11-2	TRBJ1-5	14	ASSLDTGHMNQPQH
TRBV3-1	TRBJ2-7	11	ATRIEGSYEQY
TRBV5-1	TRBJ2-3	11	ATRVIPPDTQY
TRBV10-3	TRBJ2-5	13	AISESVRAGETQY
TRBV6-6	TRBJ2-1	15	ASSWPISGNQDNEQF
TRBV19	TRBJ2-7	12	ASSFRGSGGEQY
TRBV7-6	TRBJ2-5	12	ASSLRGNQETQY
TRBV6-1	TRBJ1-4	12	ASRGQRLHEKLF
TRBV2	TRBJ2-6	21	ASSMGQGPSFSGRLFGANVLT
TRBV19	TRBJ2-7	11	ASSIAGDYEQY